The 6 T cell receptor beta chains presented below share a single source sample, sequenced in a study of metastatic and nonmetastatic thyroid tumors. Thyroid surgery was preceded by no treatment in any patient. MiXCR reprocessed the PCR reads for TCRdb. Of about 53,000 clones listed, roughly 20% are singletons. What was sequenced was blood. Receptor source: a female donor with papillary thyroid cancer or a benign thyroid nodule (not recorded which). Some clones in this sample may be carry-over from other donors' samples.

The rearrangement joins TRBV11-1 to TRBJ2-7, with 8 nucleotides matching TRBD2. V was pared by 7 bases and J by 2 bases, with 7 bases of the junction left unmatched. The germline V gene encodes CDR1 SGHAT and CDR2 FQDESV (reference sequence). The CDR3 is 14 residues long. CDR3 loop: CASKAGLAAYEQYF. The CDR3 nucleotides are TGTGCCAGCAAAGCTGGACTAGCTGCCTACGAGCAGTACTTC.

Many counts were recorded for this clone. The chain uses TRBV2 and TRBJ2-7; possibly TRBD2 for D (5 bases). V shed 7 bases and J shed 3 bases, with 7 bases lying between them. The CDR3 contains 11 residues. Germline V gene lookup returns CDR1 SNHLY and CDR2 FYNNEI. CDR3 protein: CASTSSYEQYF. CDR3 nucleotides: TGTGCCAGCACTAGCAGCTACGAGCAGTACTTC.

The table lists this clone with a few counts. The V call is TRBV10-3, the J call TRBJ2-1; 8 bases line up with TRBD2. CDR3 length: 14 amino acids. J lost 9 bases, V lost 10 bases, and 14 bases had no gene match. CDR1 ENHRY and CDR2 SYGVKD come from the germline V gene. DNA of the CDR3: TGTGCCACCTCATGGGGCAGCGGGAGTGTTGAGCAGTTCTTC. This sequence encodes CATSWGSGSVEQFF.

This clone was observed at least ten times. This chain links TRBV29-1 with TRBJ2-1; possible D gene TRBD2, 5 bases. The germline V and J ends were trimmed by 2 bases and 6 bases, with 14 bases remaining between them. The CDR3 is made up of 14 amino acids. Germline loops: CDR1 SQVTM, CDR2 ANQGSEA. CDR3 protein: CSVELSELPNEQFF. In DNA, the CDR3 is TGCAGCGTTGAACTTAGCGAGTTGCCCAATGAGCAGTTCTTC.

This clone was detected ten times or more. This chain joins TRBV11-1 and TRBJ1-1, with D possibly being TRBD1 (6 bases). Germline V gene lookup returns CDR1 SGHAT and CDR2 FQDESV (reference sequence). The length of the CDR3 is 16 residues. Trimming removed 1 base from V and 3 bases from J, with 15 bases in between. The CDR3 is CASSLELGEGDTEAFF. CDR3 coding DNA: TGTGCCAGCAGCTTAGAGTTAGGCGAGGGGGACACTGAAGCTTTCTTT.

This clone has more than one count but fewer than ten. A much larger clone differs by one base, so this may be a read error. CDR3 amino acids: CASRLGGTDYGHTF. The CDR3 DNA reads as TGTGCCAGCAGACTAGGGGGGACGGACTATGGCCACACCTTC. The rearrangement joins TRBV6-1 to TRBJ1-2, with TRBD1 as a possible D gene (6 bases). The CDR3 is made up of 14 amino acids. Germline V gives CDR1 MNHNS, CDR2 SASEGT.